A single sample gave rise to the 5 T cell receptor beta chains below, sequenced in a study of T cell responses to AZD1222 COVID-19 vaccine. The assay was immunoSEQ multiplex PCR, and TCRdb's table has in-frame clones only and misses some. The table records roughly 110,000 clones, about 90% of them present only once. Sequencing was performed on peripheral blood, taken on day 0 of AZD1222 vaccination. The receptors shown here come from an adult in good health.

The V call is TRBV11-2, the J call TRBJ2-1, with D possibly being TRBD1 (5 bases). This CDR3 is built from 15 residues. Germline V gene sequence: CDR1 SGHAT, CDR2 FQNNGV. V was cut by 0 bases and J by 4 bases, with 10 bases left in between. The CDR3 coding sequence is TGTGCCAGCAGCTTAGACAGTGGGGCTTACAATGAGCAGTTCTTC. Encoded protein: CASSLDSGAYNEQFF.

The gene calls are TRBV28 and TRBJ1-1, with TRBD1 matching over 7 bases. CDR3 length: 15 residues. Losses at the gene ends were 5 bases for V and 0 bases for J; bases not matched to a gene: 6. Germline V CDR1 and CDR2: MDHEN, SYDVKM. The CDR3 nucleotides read TGTGCCAGCAGTCATGACAGGGTCCTGAACACTGAAGCTTTCTTT. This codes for CASSHDRVLNTEAFF. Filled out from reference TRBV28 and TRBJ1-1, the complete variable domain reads DVKVTQSSRYLVKRTGEKVFLECVQDMDHENMFWYRQDPGLGLRLIYFSYDVKMKEKGDIPEGYSVSREKKERFSLILESASTNQTSMYLCASSHDRVLNTEAFFGQGTRLTVV.

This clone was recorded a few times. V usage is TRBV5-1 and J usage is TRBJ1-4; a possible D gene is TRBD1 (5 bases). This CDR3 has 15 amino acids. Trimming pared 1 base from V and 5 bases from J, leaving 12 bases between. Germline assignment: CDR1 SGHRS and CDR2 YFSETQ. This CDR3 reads CASSLTLSGNEKLFF. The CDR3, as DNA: TGCGCCAGCAGCTTGACCTTGTCAGGGAATGAAAAACTGTTTTTT.

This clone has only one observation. The CDR3, as DNA: TGTGCCTGGAGTGAGGGGGTTGGGGAGCAGTACTTC. Its translation: CAWSEGVGEQYF. This sequence joins TRBV30 and TRBJ2-7, with D possibly being TRBD1 (6 bases). V lost 1 base to trimming and J lost 7 bases, with 11 bases between them. The CDR3 is made up of 12 amino acids. CDR1 and CDR2 from the germline V gene are GTSNPN and SVGIG (reference sequence).

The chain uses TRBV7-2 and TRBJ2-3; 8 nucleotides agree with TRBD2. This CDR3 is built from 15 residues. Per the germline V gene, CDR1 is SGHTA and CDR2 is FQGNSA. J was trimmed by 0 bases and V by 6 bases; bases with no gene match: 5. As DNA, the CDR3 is TGTGCCAGCAGTCTAATAGCGGGGAGCACAGATACGCAGTATTTT. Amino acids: CASSLIAGSTDTQYF.